Presented here are 7 T cell receptor beta chains from one specimen sequenced in a study of vaccination effects on CD4 cells after COVID-19. Before sequencing took place, the ViraFEST assay used viral peptide pools to expand antigen-specific CD4+ T cells. The culture ran for about eleven days before CD4+ T cells were isolated. Between March and December 2020, the person had a SARS-CoV-2 infection that PCR confirmed. The table came from immunoSEQ multiplex PCR; TCRdb's copy has only in-frame clones and leaves some out. Among roughly 35,000 clones listed, roughly 69% were seen once. These receptors are not linked to any known antigen. Here the sequenced sample was CD4+ T cells from PBMCs cultured with HCoV-NL63 spike peptides, taken before COVID-19 vaccination. The receptors originated from a human donor who had a prior SARS-CoV-2 infection.

The rearrangement links TRBV11-3 to TRBJ2-7, with a weak D call TRBD1 (6 bases). V dropped 1 base and J dropped 4 bases, with 14 bases sitting between them. Germline values: CDR1 SGHNT, CDR2 YENEEA. This CDR3 contains 15 residues. The DNA of the CDR3 is TGTGCCAGCAGCTTAGTCTCAGGGGTCTCATACGAGCAGTACTTC. Translating gives CASSLVSGVSYEQYF. Full variable domain (remainder filled in from reference TRBV11-3 and TRBJ2-7): EAGVVQSPRYKIIEKKQPVAFWCNPISGHNTLYWYLQNLGQGPELLIRYENEEAVDDSQLPKDRFSAERLKGVDSTLKIQPAELGDSAVYLCASSLVSGVSYEQYFGPGTRLTVT.

As concerns this clone: The same CDR3 can be traced to other DNA sequences in this sample. V and J are TRBV20-1 and TRBJ2-5; D is uncertain. Germline V gives CDR1 DFQATT, CDR2 SNEGSKA (reference sequence). The CDR3 runs to 11 residues. The V end lost 3 bases, the J end lost 2 bases, and 4 bases lay between the germline ends. The CDR3 DNA reads TGCAGTGCTAGCCGACAAGAGACCCAGTACTTC. Its translation: CSASRQETQYF.

This clone was detected only once. This rearrangement joins TRBV9 to TRBJ2-1; the match to TRBD1 covers 9 bases. The CDR3 consists of 15 residues. The junction had 6 bases not matched to a gene; V was cut back by 0 bases and J by 8 bases. The V gene's germline CDR1 is SGDLS and CDR2 YYNGEE. CDR3 DNA: TGTGCCAGCAGCGTAGGTCTACGGGACAGGGATGAGCAGTTCTTC. It specifies CASSVGLRDRDEQFF.

V is TRBV9 and J is TRBJ2-3; D ambiguous. CDR1 is SGDLS and CDR2 is YYNGEE in the germline V gene. V gave up 0 bases and J gave up 0 bases, with 5 bases separating them. The CDR3 sequence is 14 residues long. The CDR3 spells CASSVDGSTDTQYF. CDR3 nucleotide sequence: TGTGCCAGCAGCGTAGACGGGAGCACAGATACGCAGTATTTT.

Only a few counts were recorded for this clone. This rearrangement joins TRBV7-2 to TRBJ2-7; 7 nucleotides agree with TRBD2. Trimming took 5 bases from V and 0 from J; bases not matched to a gene: 10. Germline V gene data show CDR1 as SGHTA and CDR2 as FQGNSA. The CDR3 extends over 16 amino acids. The CDR3 loop reads CASSLGGSLYSYEQYF. In nucleotides, the CDR3 is TGTGCCAGCAGCCTCGGCGGGAGCCTATACTCCTACGAGCAGTACTTC.

The chain joins TRBV5-1 to TRBJ2-7, with D unresolved. The CDR3 sequence is 13 residues long. Germline V gene data show CDR1 as SGHRS and CDR2 as YFSETQ. V lost 0 bases and J lost 2, with 6 bases in between. The CDR3 region has the DNA TGCGCCAGCAGCTTGGACAGTACCTACGAGCAGTACTTC. It encodes CASSLDSTYEQYF.

V and J are TRBV2 and TRBJ2-3; D is unresolved. This CDR3 contains 12 residues. Trimming cost V 1 base and J 4 bases, with 3 bases left between them. Germline CDR1 reads SNHLY; CDR2 reads FYNNEI. The chain's CDR3 is CASSEVPDTQYF. CDR3 sequence (DNA): TGTGCCAGCAGTGAAGTCCCAGATACGCAGTATTTT.